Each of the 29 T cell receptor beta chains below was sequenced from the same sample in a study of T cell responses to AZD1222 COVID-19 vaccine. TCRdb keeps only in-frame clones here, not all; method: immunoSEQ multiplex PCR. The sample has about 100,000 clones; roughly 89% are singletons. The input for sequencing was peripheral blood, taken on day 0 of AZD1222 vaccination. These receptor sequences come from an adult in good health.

CDR3 region: CASKSGPADGKTQYF. The CDR3 DNA reads TGTGCCAGCAAATCGGGCCCGGCCGACGGCAAGACCCAGTACTTC. The V call is TRBV28, the J call TRBJ2-5; no clear D. The CDR3 spans 15 residues. Germline loops: CDR1 MDHEN, CDR2 SYDVKM. The germline V and J ends were trimmed by 7 bases and 6 bases, with 21 bases remaining between them.

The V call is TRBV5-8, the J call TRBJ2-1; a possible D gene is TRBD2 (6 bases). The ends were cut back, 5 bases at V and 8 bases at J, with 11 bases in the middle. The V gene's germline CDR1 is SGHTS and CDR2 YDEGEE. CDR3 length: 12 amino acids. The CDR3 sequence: CASSYASDEQFF. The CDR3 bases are TGTGCCAGCAGTTACGCTAGCGATGAGCAGTTCTTC.

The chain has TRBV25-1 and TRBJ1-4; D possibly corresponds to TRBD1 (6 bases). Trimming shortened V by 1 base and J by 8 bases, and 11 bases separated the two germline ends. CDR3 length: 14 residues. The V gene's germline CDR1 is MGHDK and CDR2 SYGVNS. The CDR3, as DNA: TGTGCCAGCAGTGAATCGGGGGCGGTAGAAAAACTGTTTTTT. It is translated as CASSESGAVEKLFF. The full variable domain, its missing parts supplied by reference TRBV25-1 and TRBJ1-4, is EADIYQTPRYLVIGTGKKITLECSQTMGHDKMYWYQQDPGMELHLIHYSYGVNSTEKGDLSSESTVSRIRTEHFPLTLESARPSHTSQYLCASSESGAVEKLFFGSGTQLSVL.

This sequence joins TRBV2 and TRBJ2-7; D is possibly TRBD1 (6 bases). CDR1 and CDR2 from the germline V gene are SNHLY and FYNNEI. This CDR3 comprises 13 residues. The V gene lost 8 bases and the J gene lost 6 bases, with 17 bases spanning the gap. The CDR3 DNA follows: TGTGCCAGCCGTCGAGGGGGTTTGGGCGAGCAGTACTTC. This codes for CASRRGGLGEQYF.

The CDR3 DNA is TGTGCCAGCAGCGCCGGGGCTCTTACAGGGGGAACTGAAGCTTTCTTT. This gives the protein CASSAGALTGGTEAFF. The J gene is TRBJ1-1, the V gene TRBV9; the match to TRBD1 covers 8 bases. Germline V gives CDR1 SGDLS, CDR2 YYNGEE. The CDR3 has 16 residues. The ends lost 3 bases at V and 5 bases at J; junction bases unmatched: 12.

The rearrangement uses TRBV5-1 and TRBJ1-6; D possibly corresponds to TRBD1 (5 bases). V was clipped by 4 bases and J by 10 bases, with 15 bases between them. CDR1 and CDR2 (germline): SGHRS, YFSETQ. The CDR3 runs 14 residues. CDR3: CASSRGQGDSPLHF. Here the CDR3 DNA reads TGCGCCAGCAGCAGAGGGCAGGGCGACTCACCCCTCCACTTT.

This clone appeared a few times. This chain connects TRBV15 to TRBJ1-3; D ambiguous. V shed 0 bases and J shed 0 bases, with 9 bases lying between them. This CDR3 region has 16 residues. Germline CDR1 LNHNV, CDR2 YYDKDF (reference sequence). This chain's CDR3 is CATSRDVTFSGNTIYF. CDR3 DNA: TGTGCCACCAGCAGAGACGTCACCTTCTCTGGAAACACCATATATTTT. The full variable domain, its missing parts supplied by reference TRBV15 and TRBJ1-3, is DAMVIQNPRYQVTQFGKPVTLSCSQTLNHNVMYWYQQKSSQAPKLLFHYYDKDFNNEADTPDNFQSRRPNTSFCFLDIRSPGLGDTAMYLCATSRDVTFSGNTIYFGEGSWLTVV.

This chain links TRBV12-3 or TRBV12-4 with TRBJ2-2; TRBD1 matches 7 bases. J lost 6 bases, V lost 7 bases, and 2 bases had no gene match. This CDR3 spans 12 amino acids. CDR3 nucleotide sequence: TGTGCCAGCATTAGGGGGCCCGGGGAGCTGTTTTTT. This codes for CASIRGPGELFF.

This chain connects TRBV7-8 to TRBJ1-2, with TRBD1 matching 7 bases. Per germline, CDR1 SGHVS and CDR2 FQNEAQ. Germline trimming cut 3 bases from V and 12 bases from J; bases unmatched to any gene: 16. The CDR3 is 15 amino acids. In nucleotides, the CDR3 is TGTGCCAGCAGCTTTACCGGACAGGTTTTTCGGGGACACACCTTC. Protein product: CASSFTGQVFRGHTF.

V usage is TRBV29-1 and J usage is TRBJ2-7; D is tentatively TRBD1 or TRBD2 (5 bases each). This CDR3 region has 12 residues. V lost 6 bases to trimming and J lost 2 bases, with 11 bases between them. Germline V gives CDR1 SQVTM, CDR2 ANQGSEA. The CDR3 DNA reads TGCAGCGTCCTCGGGGCCGCCTACGAGCAGTACTTC. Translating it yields CSVLGAAYEQYF.

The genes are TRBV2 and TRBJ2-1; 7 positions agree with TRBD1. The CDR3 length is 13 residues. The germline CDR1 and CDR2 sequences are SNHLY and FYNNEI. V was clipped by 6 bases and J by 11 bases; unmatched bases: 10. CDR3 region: CASSDTGDNKQFF. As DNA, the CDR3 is TGTGCCAGCAGCGATACAGGGGATAACAAGCAGTTCTTC.

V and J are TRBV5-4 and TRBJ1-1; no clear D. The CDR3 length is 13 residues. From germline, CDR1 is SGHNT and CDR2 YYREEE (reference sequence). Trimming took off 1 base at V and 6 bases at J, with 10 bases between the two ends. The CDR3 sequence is CASSLKGVPEAFF. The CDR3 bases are TGTGCCAGCAGCTTGAAGGGTGTCCCTGAAGCTTTCTTT. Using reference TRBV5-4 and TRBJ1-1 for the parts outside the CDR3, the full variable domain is ETGVTQSPTHLIKTRGQQVTLRCSSQSGHNTVSWYQQALGQGPQFIFQYYREEENGRGNFPPRFSGLQFPNYSSELNVNALELDDSALYLCASSLKGVPEAFFGQGTRLTVV.

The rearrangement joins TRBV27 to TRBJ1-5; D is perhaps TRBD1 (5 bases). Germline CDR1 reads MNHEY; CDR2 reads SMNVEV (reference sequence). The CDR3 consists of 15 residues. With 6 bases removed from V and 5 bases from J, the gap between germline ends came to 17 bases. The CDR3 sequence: CASRPARGLHQPQHF. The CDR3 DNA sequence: TGTGCCAGCAGACCCGCGCGGGGGTTGCATCAGCCCCAGCATTTT.

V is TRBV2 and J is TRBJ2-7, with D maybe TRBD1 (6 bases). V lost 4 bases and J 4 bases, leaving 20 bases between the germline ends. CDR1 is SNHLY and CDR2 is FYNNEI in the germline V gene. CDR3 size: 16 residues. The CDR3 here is CASSGPLTGRSYEQYF. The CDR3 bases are TGTGCCAGCAGTGGCCCCCTTACAGGGAGATCTTACGAGCAGTACTTC.

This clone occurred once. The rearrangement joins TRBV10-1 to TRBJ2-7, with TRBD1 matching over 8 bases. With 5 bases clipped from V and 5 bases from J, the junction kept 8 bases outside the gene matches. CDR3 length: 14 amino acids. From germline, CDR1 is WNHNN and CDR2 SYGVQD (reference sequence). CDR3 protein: CASSSSRGPNEQYF. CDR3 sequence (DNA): TGCGCCAGCAGTTCCTCCAGGGGGCCCAACGAGCAGTACTTC.

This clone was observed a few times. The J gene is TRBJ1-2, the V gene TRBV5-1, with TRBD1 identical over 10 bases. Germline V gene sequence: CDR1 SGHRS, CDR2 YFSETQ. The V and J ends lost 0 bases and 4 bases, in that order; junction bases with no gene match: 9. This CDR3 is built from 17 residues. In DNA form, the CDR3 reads TGCGCCAGCAGCTTGGCCTCCGGGACAGGGGTTTCCTATGGCTACACCTTC. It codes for CASSLASGTGVSYGYTF.

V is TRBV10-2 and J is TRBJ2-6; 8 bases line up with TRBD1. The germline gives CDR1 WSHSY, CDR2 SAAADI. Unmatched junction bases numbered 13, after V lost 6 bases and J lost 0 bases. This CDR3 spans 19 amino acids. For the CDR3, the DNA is TGCGCCAGCAGGGGGGAGGCGGGACAGGTTTACTCTGGGGCCAACGTCCTGACTTTC. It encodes CASRGEAGQVYSGANVLTF.

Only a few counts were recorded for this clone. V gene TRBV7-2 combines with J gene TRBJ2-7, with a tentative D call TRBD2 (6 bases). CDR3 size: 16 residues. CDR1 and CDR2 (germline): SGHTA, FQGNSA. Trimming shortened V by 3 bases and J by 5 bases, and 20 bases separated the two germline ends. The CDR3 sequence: CASSFQAASGFDEQYF. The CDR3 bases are TGTGCCAGCAGCTTCCAAGCAGCCAGCGGGTTCGACGAGCAGTACTTC. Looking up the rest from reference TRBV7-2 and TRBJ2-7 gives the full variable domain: GAGVSQSPSNKVTEKGKDVELRCDPISGHTALYWYRQSLGQGLEFLIYFQGNSAPDKSGLPSDRFSAERTGGSVSTLTIQRTQQEDSAVYLCASSFQAASGFDEQYFGPGTRLTVT.

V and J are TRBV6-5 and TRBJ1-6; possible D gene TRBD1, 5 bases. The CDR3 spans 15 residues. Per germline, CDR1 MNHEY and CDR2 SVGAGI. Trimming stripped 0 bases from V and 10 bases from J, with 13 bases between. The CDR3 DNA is TGTGCCAGCAGTTACTCGATAGCAGGGCAGTCACCCCTCCACTTT. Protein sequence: CASSYSIAGQSPLHF.

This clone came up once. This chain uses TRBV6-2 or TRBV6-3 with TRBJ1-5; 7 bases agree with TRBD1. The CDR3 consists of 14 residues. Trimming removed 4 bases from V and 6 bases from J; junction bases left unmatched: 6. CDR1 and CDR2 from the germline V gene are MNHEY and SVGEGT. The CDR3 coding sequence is TGTGCCAGCAGTTTGGAGGGGGCAGGTCAGCCCCAGCATTTT. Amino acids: CASSLEGAGQPQHF.

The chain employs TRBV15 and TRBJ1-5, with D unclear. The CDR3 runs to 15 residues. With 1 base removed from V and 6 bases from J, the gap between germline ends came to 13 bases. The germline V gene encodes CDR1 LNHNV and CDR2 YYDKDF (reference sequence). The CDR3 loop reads CATSRAETLGQPQHF. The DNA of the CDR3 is TGTGCCACCAGCAGAGCTGAGACCCTTGGTCAGCCCCAGCATTTT.

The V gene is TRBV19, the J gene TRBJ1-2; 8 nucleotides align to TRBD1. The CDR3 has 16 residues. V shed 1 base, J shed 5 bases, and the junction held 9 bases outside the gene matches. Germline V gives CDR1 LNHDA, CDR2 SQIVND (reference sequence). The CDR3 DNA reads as TGTGCCAGTAGTATAGGGGACAGGCGGGAATCTTATGGCTACACCTTC. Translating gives CASSIGDRRESYGYTF.

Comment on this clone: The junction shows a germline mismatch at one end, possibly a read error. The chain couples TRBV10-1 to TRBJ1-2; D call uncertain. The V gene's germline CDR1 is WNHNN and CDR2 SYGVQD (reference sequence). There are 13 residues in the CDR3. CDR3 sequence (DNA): TGCGCCAGCAGTGCCGTGCCTGGGAGTCCCCTCGCCTTC. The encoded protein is CASSAVPGSPLAF.

The CDR3 coding sequence is TGTGCCAGCAGCTTGGGTGGGGCGGGGCCGTCGAATGGCTACACCTTC. As protein: CASSLGGAGPSNGYTF. This chain connects TRBV5-6 to TRBJ1-2; tentative D call: TRBD1 (5 bases). This CDR3 is 16 amino acids long. V was shortened by 0 bases and J by 6 bases, with 18 bases between the two germline ends. Looked up from germline, CDR1 is SGHDT and CDR2 is YYEEEE.

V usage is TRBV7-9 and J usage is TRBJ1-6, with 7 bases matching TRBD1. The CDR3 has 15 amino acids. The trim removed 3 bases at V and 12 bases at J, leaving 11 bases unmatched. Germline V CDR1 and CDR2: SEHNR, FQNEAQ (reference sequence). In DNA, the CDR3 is TGTGCCAGCAGCTTGGCGAGCAGGGGGGGGTTACCCCTCCACTTT. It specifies CASSLASRGGLPLHF.

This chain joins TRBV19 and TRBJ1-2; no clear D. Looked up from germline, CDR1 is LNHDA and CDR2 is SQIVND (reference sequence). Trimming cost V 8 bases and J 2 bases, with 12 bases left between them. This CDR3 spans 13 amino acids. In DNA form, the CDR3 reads TGTGCCAGTGGCCCGCTGGGAAACTATGGCTACACCTTC. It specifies CASGPLGNYGYTF.

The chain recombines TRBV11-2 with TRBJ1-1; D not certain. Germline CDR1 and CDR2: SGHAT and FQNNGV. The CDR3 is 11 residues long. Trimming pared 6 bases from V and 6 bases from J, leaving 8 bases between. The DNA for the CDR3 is TGTGCCAGCAGAGTGGGCGCTGAAGCTTTCTTT. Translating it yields CASRVGAEAFF.

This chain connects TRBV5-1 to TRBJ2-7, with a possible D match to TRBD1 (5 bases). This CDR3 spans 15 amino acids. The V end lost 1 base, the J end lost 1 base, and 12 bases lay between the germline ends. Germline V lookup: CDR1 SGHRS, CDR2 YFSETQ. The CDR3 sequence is CASSLWQGASYEQYF. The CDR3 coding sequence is TGCGCCAGCAGCTTGTGGCAGGGTGCGTCCTACGAGCAGTACTTC.

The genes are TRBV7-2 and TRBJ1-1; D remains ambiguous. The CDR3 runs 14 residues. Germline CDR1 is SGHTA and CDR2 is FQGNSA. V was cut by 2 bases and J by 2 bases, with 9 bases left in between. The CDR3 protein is CASSLQASNTEAFF. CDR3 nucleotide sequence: TGTGCCAGCAGCTTACAGGCAAGCAACACTGAAGCTTTCTTT.